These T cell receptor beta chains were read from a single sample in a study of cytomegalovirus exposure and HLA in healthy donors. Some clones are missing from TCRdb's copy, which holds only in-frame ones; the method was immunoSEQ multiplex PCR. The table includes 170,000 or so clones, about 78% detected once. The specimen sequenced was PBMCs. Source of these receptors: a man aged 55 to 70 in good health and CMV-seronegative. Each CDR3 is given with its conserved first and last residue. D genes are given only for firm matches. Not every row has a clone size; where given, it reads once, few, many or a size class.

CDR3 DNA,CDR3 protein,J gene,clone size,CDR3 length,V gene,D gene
TGTGCCAGCAGTGGGGGGGGGTTGAGCACAGATACGCAGTATTTT,CASSGGGLSTDTQYF,TRBJ2-3,.,15,TRBV2,TRBD2
TGTGCCAGCAGTTCCCAGCGGGGGTCGAACACCGGGGAGCTGTTTTTT,CASSSQRGSNTGELFF,TRBJ2-2,.,16,TRBV6-6,TRBD2
TGTGCCAGCAACCGACTGTGGTCGGGAGGGGACACCGGGGAGCTGTTTTTT,CASNRLWSGGDTGELFF,TRBJ2-2,.,17,TRBV7-2,TRBD2
TGCGCCAGCAGCCGCGGGGGGGGCGCAGGGGAGACCCAGTACTTC,CASSRGGGAGETQYF,TRBJ2-5,.,15,TRBV5-1,TRBD2
TGTGCCAGCAGCCATAACAGGGGGGGAGAGACCCAGTACTTC,CASSHNRGGETQYF,TRBJ2-5,.,14,TRBV5-4,.
TGCAGCGTTGGCGGCGGGACTGCGGCTTCTCTCTCTTTCGCGCAGTACTTC,CSVGGGTAASLSFAQYF,TRBJ2-7,.,17,TRBV29-1,.
TGTGCCAGCAGCCGCGGGGCAAGGACGGGGGGGTGGACAGATACGCAGTATTTT,CASSRGARTGGWTDTQYF,TRBJ2-3,few,18,TRBV7-2,TRBD2
TGTGCCAGCAGTCTGCGGGGGAAGAACACTGAAGCTTTCTTT,CASSLRGKNTEAFF,TRBJ1-1,.,14,TRBV6-1,.
TGTGCCAGCAGACAGACAGGCGGGGATACGCAGTATTTT,CASRQTGGDTQYF,TRBJ2-3,once,13,TRBV4-2,.